The clone carrying this T cell receptor (beta chain) was picked up many times. Antigen specificity is unknown. The germline V gene encodes CDR1 SGHTA and CDR2 FQGNSA. J was trimmed by 3 bases and V by 3 bases; bases with no gene match: 2. The CDR3 loop spans 14 amino acids. These data come from a study of T cell repertoires in cytomegalovirus infection. Study information: Through public TCR beta signatures, both CMV infection and matching HLA type were indicated.

General study findings and limits: HLA-C-restricted TCR beta clonotypes specific for CMV led the ex vivo response.

TCRdb ran MiXCR on the reads and lists one entry per CDR3 protein. The data hold 450,000 to 650,000 distinct CDR3 sequences, with almost 40% observed a single time. The chain employs TRBV7-2 and TRBJ1-3; TRBD1 matches at 7 bases. This sample comprised cultured PBMCs, obtained from culture after CMV antigen stimulation. This sequence was found in a human donor in good health (CMV status not recorded). Some clones in this sample may be carry-over from other donors' samples. The CDR3 reads CASSFAGGGNTIYF. The DNA for the CDR3 is TGTGCCAGCAGCTTCGCAGGGGGTGGAAACACCATATATTTT.